This paragraph reports one TCR beta chain. The sample belongs to a study of T-cell reconstitution after alpha-beta-depleted transplantation in children. V shed 7 bases and J shed 0 bases, with 10 bases lying between them. The germline V gene has CDR1 LGHNA and CDR2 YNFKEQ. This CDR3 spans 15 amino acids. Researchers prepared the TCRbeta library using unique molecular identifiers, the study reports. Each CDR3 protein gets one entry after TCRdb re-called the PCR reads with MiXCR. The sample records some 200,000 distinct CDR3 sequences, approximately 8% being singletons. The sequence was collected from a male patient between 2 and 9 years old who had a stem cell transplant for acute myeloid leukemia, so the T cells may come from the graft donor. Here the sequenced sample was PBMCs, mostly from graft donor cells, taken 360 days after TCRalphabeta/CD19-depleted stem cell transplant. This rearrangement joins TRBV4-2 to TRBJ2-6, with D perhaps being TRBD1 or TRBD2 (5 bases each). The CDR3: CASKTGLSGANVLTF. The CDR3 DNA follows: TGTGCCAGCAAAACGGGGCTCTCTGGGGCCAACGTCCTGACTTTC.